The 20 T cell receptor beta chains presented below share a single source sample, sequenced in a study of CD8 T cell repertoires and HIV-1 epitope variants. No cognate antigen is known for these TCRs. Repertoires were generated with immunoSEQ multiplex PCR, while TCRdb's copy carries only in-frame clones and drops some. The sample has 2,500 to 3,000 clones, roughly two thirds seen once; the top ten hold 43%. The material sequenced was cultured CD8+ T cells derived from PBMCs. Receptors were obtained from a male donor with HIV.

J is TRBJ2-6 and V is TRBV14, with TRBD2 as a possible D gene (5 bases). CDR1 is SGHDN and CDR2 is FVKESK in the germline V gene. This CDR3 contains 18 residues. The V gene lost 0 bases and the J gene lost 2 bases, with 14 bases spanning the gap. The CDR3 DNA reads TGTGCCAGCAGCCAAGAAACGGGGAGATCGGCTGGGGCCAACGTCCTGACTTTC. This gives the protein CASSQETGRSAGANVLTF.

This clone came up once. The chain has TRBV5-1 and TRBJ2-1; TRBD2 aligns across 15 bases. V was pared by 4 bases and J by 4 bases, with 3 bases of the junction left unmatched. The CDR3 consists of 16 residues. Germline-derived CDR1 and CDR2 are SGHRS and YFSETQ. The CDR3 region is CASSTGLAGGYNEQFF. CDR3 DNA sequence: TGCGCCAGCAGCACGGGACTAGCGGGAGGTTACAATGAGCAGTTCTTC.

For the CDR3, the DNA is TGTGCCAGCAGCTTTGGGGACACGGATTACGAGCAGTACTTC. This sequence encodes CASSFGDTDYEQYF. The rearrangement uses TRBV5-6 and TRBJ2-7; possibly TRBD1 for D (6 bases). Trimming left V 2 bases short and J 4 bases short, with 13 bases between. Germline V gives CDR1 SGHDT, CDR2 YYEEEE. CDR3 length equals 14 residues.

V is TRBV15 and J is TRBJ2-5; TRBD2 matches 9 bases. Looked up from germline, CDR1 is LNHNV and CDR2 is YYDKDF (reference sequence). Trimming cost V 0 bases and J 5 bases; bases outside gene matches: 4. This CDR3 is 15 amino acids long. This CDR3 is CATSRDRLAGETQYF. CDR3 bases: TGTGCCACCAGCAGAGATAGGCTAGCGGGGGAGACCCAGTACTTC.

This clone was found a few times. CDR3 amino acids: CASSLPGREAFF. The CDR3 DNA is TGTGCCAGCAGCCTACCCGGTAGGGAAGCTTTCTTT. This chain uses TRBV7-9 with TRBJ1-1, with D hard to call. CDR1 and CDR2 from the germline V gene are SEHNR and FQNEAQ (reference sequence). The CDR3 is made up of 12 amino acids. Deletions cut 5 bases from V and 8 bases from J, with 12 bases between. Filled out from reference TRBV7-9 and TRBJ1-1, the complete variable domain reads DTGVSQNPRHKITKRGQNVTFRCDPISEHNRLYWYRQTLGQGPEFLTYFQNEAQLEKSRLLSDRFSAERPKGSFSTLEIQRTEQGDSAMYLCASSLPGREAFFGQGTRLTVV.

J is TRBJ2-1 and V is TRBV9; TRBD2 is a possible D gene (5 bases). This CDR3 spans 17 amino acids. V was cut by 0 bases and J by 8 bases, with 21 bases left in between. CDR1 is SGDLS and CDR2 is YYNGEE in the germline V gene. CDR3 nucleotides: TGTGCCAGCAGCGTAGGGGGAGCCGCGGGCCCTGGAGATGAGCAGTTCTTC. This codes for CASSVGGAAGPGDEQFF.

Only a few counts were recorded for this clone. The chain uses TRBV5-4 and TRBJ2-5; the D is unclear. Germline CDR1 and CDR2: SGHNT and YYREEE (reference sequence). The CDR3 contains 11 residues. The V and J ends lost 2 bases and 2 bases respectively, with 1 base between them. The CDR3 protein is CASSFQETQYF. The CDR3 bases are TGTGCCAGCAGCTTTCAAGAGACCCAGTACTTC.

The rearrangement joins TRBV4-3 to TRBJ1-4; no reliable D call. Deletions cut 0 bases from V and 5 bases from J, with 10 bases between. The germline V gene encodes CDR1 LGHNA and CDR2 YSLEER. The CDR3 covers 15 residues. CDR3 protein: CASSQDLRQNEKLFF. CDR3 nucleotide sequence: TGCGCCAGCAGCCAAGATCTACGTCAAAATGAAAAACTGTTTTTT.

CDR3 protein: CASSYQGRTGELFF. The CDR3, as DNA: TGTGCCAGCAGTTATCAGGGGCGCACCGGGGAGCTGTTTTTT. This chain joins TRBV6-5 and TRBJ2-2; perhaps TRBD1 as D (6 bases). The CDR3 is 14 residues long. CDR1 is MNHEY and CDR2 is SVGAGI in the germline V gene. V lost 3 bases and J lost 4, with 9 bases in between.

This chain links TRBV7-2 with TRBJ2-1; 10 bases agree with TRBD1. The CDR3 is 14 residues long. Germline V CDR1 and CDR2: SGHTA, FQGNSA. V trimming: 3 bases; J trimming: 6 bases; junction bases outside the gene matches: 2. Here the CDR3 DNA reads TGTGCCAGCAGCTTGGGACAGGGGCCCAATGAGCAGTTCTTC. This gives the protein CASSLGQGPNEQFF.

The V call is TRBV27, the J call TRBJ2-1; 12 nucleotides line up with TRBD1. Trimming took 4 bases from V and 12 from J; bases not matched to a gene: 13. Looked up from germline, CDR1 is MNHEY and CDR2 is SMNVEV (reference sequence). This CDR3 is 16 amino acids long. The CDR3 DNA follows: TGTGCCAGCAGTTCCCCCGGGACAGGGGGCCCTACGGGGCAGTTCTTC. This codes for CASSSPGTGGPTGQFF.

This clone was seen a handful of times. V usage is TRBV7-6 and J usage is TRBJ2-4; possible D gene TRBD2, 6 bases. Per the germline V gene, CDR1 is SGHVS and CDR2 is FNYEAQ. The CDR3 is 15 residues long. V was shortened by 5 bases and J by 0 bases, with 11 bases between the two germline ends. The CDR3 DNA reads TGTGCCAGCAGCCCTCGGGACTTAGCCAAAAACATTCAGTACTTC. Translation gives CASSPRDLAKNIQYF.

Here the CDR3 reads CASSYGQGAGEQYF. CDR3 coding DNA: TGTGCCAGCAGTTACGGACAGGGGGCCGGTGAGCAGTACTTC. The V gene is TRBV6-5, the J gene TRBJ2-7; TRBD1 aligns across 11 bases. The germline CDR1 and CDR2 sequences are MNHEY and SVGAGI. This CDR3 comprises 14 residues. J was trimmed by 7 bases and V by 2 bases; bases with no gene match: 4.

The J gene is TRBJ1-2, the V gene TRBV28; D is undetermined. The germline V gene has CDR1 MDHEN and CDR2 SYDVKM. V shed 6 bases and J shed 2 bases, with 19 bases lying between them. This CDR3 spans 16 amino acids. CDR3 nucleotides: TGTGCCAGCAGCAACCCCGTACAGAGCCTGAACTATGGCTACACCTTC. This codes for CASSNPVQSLNYGYTF.

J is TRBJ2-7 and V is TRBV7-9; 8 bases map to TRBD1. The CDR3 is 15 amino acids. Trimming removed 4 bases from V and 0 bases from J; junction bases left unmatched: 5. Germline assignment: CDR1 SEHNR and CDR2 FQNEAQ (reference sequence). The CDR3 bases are TGTGCCAGCAGCTCTCCGGACAGGGACTCCTACGAGCAGTACTTC. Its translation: CASSSPDRDSYEQYF.

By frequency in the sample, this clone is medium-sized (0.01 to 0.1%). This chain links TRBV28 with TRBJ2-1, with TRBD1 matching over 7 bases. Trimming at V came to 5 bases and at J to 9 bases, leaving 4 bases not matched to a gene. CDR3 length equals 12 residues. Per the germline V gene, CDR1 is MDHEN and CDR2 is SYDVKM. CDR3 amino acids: CASSPGGSEQFF. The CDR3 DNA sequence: TGTGCCAGCAGTCCAGGGGGAAGTGAGCAGTTCTTC.

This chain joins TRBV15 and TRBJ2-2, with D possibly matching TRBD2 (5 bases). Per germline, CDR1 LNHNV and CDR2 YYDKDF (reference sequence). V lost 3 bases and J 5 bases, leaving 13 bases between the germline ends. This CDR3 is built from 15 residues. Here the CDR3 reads CATSSNLGRTGELFF. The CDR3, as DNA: TGTGCCACCAGCAGTAACCTAGGGAGAACCGGGGAGCTGTTTTTT. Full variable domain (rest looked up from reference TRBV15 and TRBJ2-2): DAMVIQNPRYQVTQFGKPVTLSCSQTLNHNVMYWYQQKSSQAPKLLFHYYDKDFNNEADTPDNFQSRRPNTSFCFLDIRSPGLGDTAMYLCATSSNLGRTGELFFGEGSRLTVL.

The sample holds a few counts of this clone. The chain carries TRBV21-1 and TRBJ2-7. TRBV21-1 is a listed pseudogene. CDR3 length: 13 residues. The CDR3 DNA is TGTGCCAGCAGCTTACCAAGCTCCTACGAGCAGTACTTC. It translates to CASSLPSSYEQYF.

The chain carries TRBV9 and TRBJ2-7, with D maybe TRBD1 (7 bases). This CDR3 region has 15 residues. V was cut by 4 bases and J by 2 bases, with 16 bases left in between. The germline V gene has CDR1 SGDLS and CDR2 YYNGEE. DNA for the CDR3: TGTGCCAGCAGCCCTACAGGGGAGGCTACCTACGAGCAGTACTTC. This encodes CASSPTGEATYEQYF.

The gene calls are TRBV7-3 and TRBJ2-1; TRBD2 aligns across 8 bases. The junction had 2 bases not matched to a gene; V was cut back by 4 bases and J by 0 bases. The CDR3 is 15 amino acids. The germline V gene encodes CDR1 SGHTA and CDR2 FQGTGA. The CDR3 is CASSSGTSSYNEQFF. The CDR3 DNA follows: TGTGCCAGCAGCTCCGGGACTAGCTCCTACAATGAGCAGTTCTTC.